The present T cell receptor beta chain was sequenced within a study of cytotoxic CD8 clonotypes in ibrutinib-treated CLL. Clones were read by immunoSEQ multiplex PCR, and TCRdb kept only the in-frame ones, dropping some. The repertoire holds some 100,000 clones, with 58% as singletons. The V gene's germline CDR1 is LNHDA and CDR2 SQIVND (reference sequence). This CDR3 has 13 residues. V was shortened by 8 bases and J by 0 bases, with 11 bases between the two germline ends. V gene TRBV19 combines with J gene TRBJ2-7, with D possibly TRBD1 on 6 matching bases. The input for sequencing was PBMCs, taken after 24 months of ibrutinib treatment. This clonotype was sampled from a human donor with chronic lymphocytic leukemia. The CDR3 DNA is TGTGCCAGTGGGGACATCAGCTCCTACGAGCAGTACTTC. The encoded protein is CASGDISSYEQYF.